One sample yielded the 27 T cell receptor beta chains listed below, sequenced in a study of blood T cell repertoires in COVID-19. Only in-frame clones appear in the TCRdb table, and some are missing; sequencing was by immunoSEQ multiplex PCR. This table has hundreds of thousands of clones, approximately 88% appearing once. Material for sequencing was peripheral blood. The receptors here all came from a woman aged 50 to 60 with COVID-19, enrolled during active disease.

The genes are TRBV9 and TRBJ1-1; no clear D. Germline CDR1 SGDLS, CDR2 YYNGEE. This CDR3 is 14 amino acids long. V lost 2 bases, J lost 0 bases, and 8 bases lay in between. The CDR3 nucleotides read TGTGCCAGCAGCGTTCAAGCTATGAACACTGAAGCTTTCTTT. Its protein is CASSVQAMNTEAFF.

CDR3 sequence reads: CASSPGQATGNTIYF. In DNA, the CDR3 is TGTGCCAGTAGTCCGGGACAGGCTACTGGAAACACCATATATTTT. The chain combines TRBV19 with TRBJ1-3; 8 bases line up with TRBD1. V lost 5 bases, J lost 2 bases, and 5 bases stayed unmatched. The CDR3 has 15 amino acids. The germline V gene has CDR1 LNHDA and CDR2 SQIVND (reference sequence).

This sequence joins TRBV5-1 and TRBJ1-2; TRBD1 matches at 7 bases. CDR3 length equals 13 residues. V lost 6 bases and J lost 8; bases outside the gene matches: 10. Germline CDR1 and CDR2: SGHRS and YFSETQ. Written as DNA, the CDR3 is TGCGCCAGCACCTCTTCAACAGGGGAAGGCTACACCTTC. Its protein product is CASTSSTGEGYTF. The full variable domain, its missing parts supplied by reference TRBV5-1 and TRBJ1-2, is KAGVTQTPRYLIKTRGQQVTLSCSPISGHRSVSWYQQTPGQGLQFLFEYFSETQRNKGNFPGRFSGRQFSNSRSEMNVSTLELGDSALYLCASTSSTGEGYTFGSGTRLTVV.

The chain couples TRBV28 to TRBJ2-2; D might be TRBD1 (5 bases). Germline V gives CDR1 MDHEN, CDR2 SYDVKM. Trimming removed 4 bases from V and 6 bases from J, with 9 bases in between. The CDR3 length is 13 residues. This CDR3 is CASSYQGSGELFF. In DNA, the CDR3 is TGTGCCAGCAGTTACCAGGGCTCCGGGGAGCTGTTTTTT.

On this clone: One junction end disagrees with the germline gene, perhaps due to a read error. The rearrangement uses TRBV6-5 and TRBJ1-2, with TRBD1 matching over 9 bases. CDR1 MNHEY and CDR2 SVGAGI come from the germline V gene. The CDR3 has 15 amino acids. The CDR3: CASRGTGSYGYTLGF. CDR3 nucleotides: TGTGCCAGCAGGGGGACAGGGTCCTATGGCTACACCTTAGGCTTC.

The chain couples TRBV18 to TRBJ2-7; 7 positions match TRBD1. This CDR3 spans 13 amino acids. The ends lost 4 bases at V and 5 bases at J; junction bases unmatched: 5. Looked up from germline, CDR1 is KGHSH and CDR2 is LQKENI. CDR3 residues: CASSLGQDNEQYF. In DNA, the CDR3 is TGTGCCAGCTCACTAGGACAGGACAACGAGCAGTACTTC.

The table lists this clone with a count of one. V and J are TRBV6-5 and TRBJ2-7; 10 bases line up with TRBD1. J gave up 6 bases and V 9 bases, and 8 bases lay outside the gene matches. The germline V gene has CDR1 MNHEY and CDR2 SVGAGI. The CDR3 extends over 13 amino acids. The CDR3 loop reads CASSGQGSFEQYF. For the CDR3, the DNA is TGTGCCAGTTCGGGACAGGGGAGTTTCGAGCAGTACTTC.

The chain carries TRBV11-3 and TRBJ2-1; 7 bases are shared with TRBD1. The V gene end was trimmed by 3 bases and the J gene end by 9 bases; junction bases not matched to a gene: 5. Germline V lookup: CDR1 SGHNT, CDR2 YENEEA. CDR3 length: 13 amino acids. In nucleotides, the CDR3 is TGTGCCAGCAGCTTGTACAGGGGCAGTGAGCAGTTCTTC. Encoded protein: CASSLYRGSEQFF.

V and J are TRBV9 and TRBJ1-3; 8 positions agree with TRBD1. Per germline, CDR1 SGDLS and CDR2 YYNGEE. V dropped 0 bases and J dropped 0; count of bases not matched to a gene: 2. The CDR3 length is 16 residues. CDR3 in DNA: TGTGCCAGCAGCGTAGGTCAGGGGGCCTCTGGAAACACCATATATTTT. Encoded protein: CASSVGQGASGNTIYF.

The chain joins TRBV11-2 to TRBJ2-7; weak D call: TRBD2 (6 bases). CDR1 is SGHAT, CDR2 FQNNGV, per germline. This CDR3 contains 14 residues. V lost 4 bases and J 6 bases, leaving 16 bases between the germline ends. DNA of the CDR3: TGTGCCAGCAGCTCAAGGGGTCGGGGAGGCGAGCAGTACTTC. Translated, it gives CASSSRGRGGEQYF. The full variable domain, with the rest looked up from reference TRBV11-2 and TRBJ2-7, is EAGVAQSPRYKIIEKRQSVAFWCNPISGHATLYWYQQILGQGPKLLIQFQNNGVVDDSQLPKDRFSAERLKGVDSTLKIQPAKLEDSAVYLCASSSRGRGGEQYFGPGTRLTVT.

The CDR3 DNA sequence: TGTGCCAGCAGCTTAGGGAGGGGCCTATATGGCTACACCTTC. Translation gives CASSLGRGLYGYTF. The chain combines TRBV11-2 with TRBJ1-2, with a weak D call TRBD1 (5 bases). Between the trimmed V and J ends, which lost 1 base and 5 bases, there was a span of 11 bases. CDR1 and CDR2 (germline): SGHAT, FQNNGV. The CDR3 has 14 amino acids.

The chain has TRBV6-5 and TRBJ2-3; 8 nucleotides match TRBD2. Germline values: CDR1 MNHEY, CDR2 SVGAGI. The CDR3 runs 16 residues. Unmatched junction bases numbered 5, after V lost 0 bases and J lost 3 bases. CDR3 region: CASSYSRGGGTDTQYF. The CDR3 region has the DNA TGTGCCAGCAGTTACTCGAGAGGCGGGGGGACAGATACGCAGTATTTT.

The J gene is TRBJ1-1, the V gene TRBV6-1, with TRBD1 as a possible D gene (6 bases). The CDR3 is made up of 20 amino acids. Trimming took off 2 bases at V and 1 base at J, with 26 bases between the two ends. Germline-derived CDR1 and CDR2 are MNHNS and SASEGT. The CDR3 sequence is CASSELGLGGGADGNTEAFF. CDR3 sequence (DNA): TGTGCCAGCAGTGAACTTGGCTTGGGTGGGGGCGCGGATGGGAACACTGAAGCTTTCTTT.

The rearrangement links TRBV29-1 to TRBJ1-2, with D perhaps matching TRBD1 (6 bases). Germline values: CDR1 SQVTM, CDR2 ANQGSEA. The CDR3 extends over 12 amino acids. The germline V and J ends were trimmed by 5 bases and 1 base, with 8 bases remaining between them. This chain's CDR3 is CSVLQGNYGYTF. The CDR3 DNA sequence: TGCAGCGTTCTACAGGGTAACTATGGCTACACCTTC.

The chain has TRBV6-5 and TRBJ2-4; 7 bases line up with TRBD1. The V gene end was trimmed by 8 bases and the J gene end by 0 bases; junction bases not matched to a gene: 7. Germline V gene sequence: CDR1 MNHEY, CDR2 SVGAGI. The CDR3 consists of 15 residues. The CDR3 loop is CASRDRELAKNIQYF. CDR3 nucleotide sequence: TGTGCCAGCCGAGACAGGGAGCTAGCCAAAAACATTCAGTACTTC.

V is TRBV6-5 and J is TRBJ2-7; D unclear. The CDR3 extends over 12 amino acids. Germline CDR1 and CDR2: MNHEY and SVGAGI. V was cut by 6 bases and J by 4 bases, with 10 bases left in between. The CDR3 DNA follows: TGTGCCAGCAGCCCCGACACTTACGAGCAGTACTTC. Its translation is CASSPDTYEQYF.

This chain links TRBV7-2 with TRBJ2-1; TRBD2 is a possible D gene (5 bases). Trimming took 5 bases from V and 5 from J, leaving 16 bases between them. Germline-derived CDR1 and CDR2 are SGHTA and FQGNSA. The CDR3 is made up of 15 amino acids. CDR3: CASSLTRVGNNEQFF. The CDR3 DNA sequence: TGTGCCAGCAGCCTTACCCGGGTCGGGAACAATGAGCAGTTCTTC.

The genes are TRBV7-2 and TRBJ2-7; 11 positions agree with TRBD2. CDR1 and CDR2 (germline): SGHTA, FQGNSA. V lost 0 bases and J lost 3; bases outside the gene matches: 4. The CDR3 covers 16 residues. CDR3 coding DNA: TGTGCCAGCAGCTTAGCTAGCGGGGGGGCGATCTACGAGCAGTACTTC. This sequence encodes CASSLASGGAIYEQYF.

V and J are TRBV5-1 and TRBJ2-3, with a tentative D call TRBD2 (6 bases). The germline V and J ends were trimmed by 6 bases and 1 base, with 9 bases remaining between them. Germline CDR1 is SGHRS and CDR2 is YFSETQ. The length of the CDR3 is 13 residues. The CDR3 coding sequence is TGCGCCAGCAATGGCGGGGGCACAGATACGCAGTATTTT. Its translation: CASNGGGTDTQYF.

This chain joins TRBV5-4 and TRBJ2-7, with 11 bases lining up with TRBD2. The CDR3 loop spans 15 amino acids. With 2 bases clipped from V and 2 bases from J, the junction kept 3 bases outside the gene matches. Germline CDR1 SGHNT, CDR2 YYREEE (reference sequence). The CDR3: CASSLTSGGPYEQYF. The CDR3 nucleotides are TGTGCCAGCAGCTTAACTAGCGGGGGCCCCTACGAGCAGTACTTC. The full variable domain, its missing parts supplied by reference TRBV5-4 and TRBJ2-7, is ETGVTQSPTHLIKTRGQQVTLRCSSQSGHNTVSWYQQALGQGPQFIFQYYREEENGRGNFPPRFSGLQFPNYSSELNVNALELDDSALYLCASSLTSGGPYEQYFGPGTRLTVT.

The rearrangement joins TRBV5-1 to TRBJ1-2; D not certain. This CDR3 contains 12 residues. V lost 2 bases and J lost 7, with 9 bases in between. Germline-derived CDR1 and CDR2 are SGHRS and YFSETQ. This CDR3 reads CASSFAAGGYTF. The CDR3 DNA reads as TGCGCCAGCAGCTTCGCTGCCGGTGGCTACACCTTC.

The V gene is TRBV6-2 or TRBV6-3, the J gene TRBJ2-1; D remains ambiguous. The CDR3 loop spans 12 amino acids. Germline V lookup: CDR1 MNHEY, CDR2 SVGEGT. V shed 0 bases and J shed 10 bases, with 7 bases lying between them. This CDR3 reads CASSYSRVEQFF. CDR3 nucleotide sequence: TGTGCCAGCAGTTACTCCCGGGTAGAGCAGTTCTTC.

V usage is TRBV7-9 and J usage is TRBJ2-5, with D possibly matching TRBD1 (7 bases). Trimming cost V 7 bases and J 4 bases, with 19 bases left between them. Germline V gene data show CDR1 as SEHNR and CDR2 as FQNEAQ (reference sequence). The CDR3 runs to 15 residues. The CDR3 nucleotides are TGTGCCAGCAACGACAGGCAGGGGGGACGAGAGACCCAGTACTTC. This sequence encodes CASNDRQGGRETQYF.

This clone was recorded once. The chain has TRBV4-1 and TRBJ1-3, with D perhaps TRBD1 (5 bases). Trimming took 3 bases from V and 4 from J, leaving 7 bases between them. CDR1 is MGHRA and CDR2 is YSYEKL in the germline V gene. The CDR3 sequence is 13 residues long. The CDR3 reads CASSQRQGNTIYF. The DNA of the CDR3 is TGCGCCAGCAGCCAGAGACAGGGAAACACCATATATTTT.

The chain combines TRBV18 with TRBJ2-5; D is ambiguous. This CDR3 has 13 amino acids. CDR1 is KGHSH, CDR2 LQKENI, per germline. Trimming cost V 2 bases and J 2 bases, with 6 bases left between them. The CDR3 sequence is CASSPGLQETQYF. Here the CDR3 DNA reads TGTGCCAGCTCACCAGGGCTTCAAGAGACCCAGTACTTC.

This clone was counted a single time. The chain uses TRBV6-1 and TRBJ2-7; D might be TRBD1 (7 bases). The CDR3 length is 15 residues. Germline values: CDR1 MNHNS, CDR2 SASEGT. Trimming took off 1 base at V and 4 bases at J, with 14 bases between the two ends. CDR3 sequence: CASSEEGAGGYEQYF. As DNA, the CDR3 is TGTGCCAGCAGTGAAGAAGGGGCAGGGGGGTACGAGCAGTACTTC.

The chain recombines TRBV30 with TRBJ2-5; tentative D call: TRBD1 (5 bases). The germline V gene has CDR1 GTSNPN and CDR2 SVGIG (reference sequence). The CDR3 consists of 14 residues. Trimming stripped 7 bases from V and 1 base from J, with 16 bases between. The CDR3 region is CASNSWGSQETQYF. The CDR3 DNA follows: TGTGCCTCGAACTCCTGGGGCAGCCAAGAGACCCAGTACTTC.